This T cell receptor beta chain was recorded in a study of a mutant IDH1 vaccine in newly diagnosed glioma. On this clone itself: Its specificity is not known.

Time point indicated: week 47, end of study. The study gave 300 ug of mutant IDH1 20-mer peptide per vaccine dose, with topical imiquimod. The table came from immunoSEQ multiplex PCR; TCRdb's copy has only in-frame clones and leaves some out. The top ten clones hold about 4% of a sample with approximately 58,000 clones, over 80% of them seen once. Trimming stripped 0 bases from V and 8 bases from J, with 16 bases between. The CDR3 is 15 amino acids. The germline V gene encodes CDR1 SGHVS and CDR2 FNYEAQ. The clonotype originates from a man aged 30 to 45 with glioma. The V gene is TRBV7-6, the J gene TRBJ1-2, with D possibly TRBD1 on 6 matching bases. The sequences come from PBMCs, collected from a glioma patient whose treatment included an IDH1 peptide vaccine. CDR3 in amino acids: CASSLATGFRGGYTF. CDR3 bases: TGTGCCAGCAGCTTAGCTACAGGGTTCAGAGGAGGCTACACCTTC. The full variable domain, with the rest looked up from reference TRBV7-6 and TRBJ1-2, is GAGVSQSPRYKVTKRGQDVALRCDPISGHVSLYWYRQALGQGPEFLTYFNYEAQQDKSGLPNDRFSAERPEGSISTLTIQRTEQRDSAMYRCASSLATGFRGGYTFGSGTRLTVV.